The 31 T cell receptor beta chains given below trace back to one sample, sequenced in a study of T cells after yellow fever vaccination. TCRdb fed the 5' RACE reads into MiXCR, producing one record per CDR3 protein. This sample has about 320,000 distinct CDR3 sequences, with 3.5% to 5% found just once. This specimen consisted of PBMCs, obtained 15 days after the yellow fever booster vaccination. The source of these receptors is a man aged 18 to 30 who received the YFV17D yellow fever vaccine.

The chain joins TRBV7-9 to TRBJ2-7, with 10 bases that match TRBD1. Unmatched junction bases numbered 15, after V lost 6 bases and J lost 4 bases. The germline CDR1 and CDR2 sequences are SEHNR and FQNEAQ (reference sequence). There are 17 residues in the CDR3. CDR3 region: CASRQVPGQGRSYEQYF. CDR3 DNA: TGTGCCAGCAGGCAAGTTCCGGGACAGGGGAGGTCGTACGAGCAGTACTTC. Full variable domain (rest looked up from reference TRBV7-9 and TRBJ2-7): DTGVSQNPRHKITKRGQNVTFRCDPISEHNRLYWYRQTLGQGPEFLTYFQNEAQLEKSRLLSDRFSAERPKGSFSTLEIQRTEQGDSAMYLCASRQVPGQGRSYEQYFGPGTRLTVT.

This clonotype was seen many times. This chain joins TRBV6-2 or TRBV6-3 and TRBJ1-2; no reliable D call. This CDR3 has 12 amino acids. V was shortened by 3 bases and J by 9 bases, with 11 bases between the two germline ends. Germline V lookup: CDR1 MNHEY, CDR2 SVGEGT. The CDR3 sequence is CASSYFVGSYTF. The CDR3 DNA reads TGTGCCAGCAGTTATTTTGTGGGCAGCTACACCTTC.

This clonotype was recorded at least ten times. The V call is TRBV20-1, the J call TRBJ1-2; 8 bases line up with TRBD1. This CDR3 spans 13 amino acids. Germline-derived CDR1 and CDR2 are DFQATT and SNEGSKA (reference sequence). V lost 6 bases, J lost 11 bases, and 14 bases stayed unmatched. In nucleotides, the CDR3 is TGCAGTGCCCGTCGCGTAGGACAGGGCCTGTACACCTTC. As protein: CSARRVGQGLYTF.

This clonotype was counted between two and nine times. The rearrangement uses TRBV7-6 and TRBJ2-2; D could derive from TRBD1 or TRBD2 (5 bases each). The CDR3 is 15 amino acids. V dropped 6 bases and J dropped 6 bases, with 17 bases sitting between them. The germline gives CDR1 SGHVS, CDR2 FNYEAQ. CDR3 in amino acids: CASSEGYRGAGELFF. The CDR3 DNA follows: TGTGCCAGCAGTGAGGGGTACCGTGGGGCCGGGGAGCTGTTTTTT.

V and J are TRBV6-5 and TRBJ2-7, with D maybe TRBD1 (6 bases). Trimming stripped 0 bases from V and 5 bases from J, with 11 bases between. This CDR3 is 14 amino acids long. Germline V gene sequence: CDR1 MNHEY, CDR2 SVGAGI. CDR3: CASSYSGGWNEQYF. In DNA form, the CDR3 reads TGTGCCAGCAGTTACTCTGGGGGCTGGAACGAGCAGTACTTC.

The V call is TRBV21-1, the J call TRBJ2-7; TRBD1, the D gene given by the table, was not confirmed from the DNA. TRBV21-1 is shown as a pseudogene. The CDR3 extends over 17 amino acids. The chain's CDR3 is CASSGVGSDRSDYEQYV. The DNA for the CDR3 is TGTGCCAGCAGCGGGGTCGGTTCGGACAGGTCCGACTACGAGCAGTACGTC.

The rearrangement links TRBV3-1 to TRBJ1-2, with TRBD1 matching 10 bases. CDR3 length: 17 amino acids. Germline-derived CDR1 and CDR2 are LGHDT and YNNKEL (reference sequence). The ends lost 4 bases at V and 5 bases at J; junction bases unmatched: 13. CDR3 residues: CASSPRRGTGERYGYTF. CDR3 bases: TGTGCCAGCAGCCCTCGTCGTGGGACAGGGGAGAGGTATGGCTACACCTTC. The whole variable domain, filled in from reference TRBV3-1 and TRBJ1-2, reads DTAVSQTPKYLVTQMGNDKSIKCEQNLGHDTMYWYKQDSKKFLKIMFSYNNKELIINETVPNRFSPKSPDKAHLNLHINSLELGDSAVYFCASSPRRGTGERYGYTFGSGTRLTVV.

This clonotype appeared many times. The genes are TRBV18 and TRBJ2-7, with 9 bases fitting TRBD1. V gave up 2 bases and J gave up 9 bases; unmatched junction bases: 11. Looked up from germline, CDR1 is KGHSH and CDR2 is LQKENI. CDR3 length: 15 residues. The DNA for the CDR3 is TGTGCCAGCTCACCATCTGGACAGGGGATGGGTAGGCAGTACGTC. The encoded protein is CASSPSGQGMGRQYV.

This clonotype was observed many times. The gene calls are TRBV7-2 and TRBJ2-7; D may be TRBD1 (6 bases). CDR3 size: 16 residues. Between the trimmed V and J ends, which lost 5 bases and 1 base, there was a span of 18 bases. Germline V CDR1 and CDR2: SGHTA, FQGNSA. CDR3 sequence reads: CASSRSGTRDSYEQYF. The CDR3 DNA reads TGTGCCAGCAGCCGATCCGGGACAAGAGATTCCTACGAGCAGTACTTC.

Only a few counts were recorded for this clonotype. The chain joins TRBV4-1 to TRBJ1-2; D gene ambiguous. The CDR3 is 15 amino acids. The germline V gene has CDR1 MGHRA and CDR2 YSYEKL. Between the trimmed V and J ends, which lost 6 bases and 4 bases, there was a span of 18 bases. CDR3 amino acids: CASSQRTAGPYGYTF. In DNA, the CDR3 is TGCGCCAGCAGTCAGAGGACGGCCGGGCCCTATGGCTACACCTTC.

This clonotype has ten or more counts. The chain joins TRBV6-5 to TRBJ2-4; 7 bases line up with TRBD2. Germline CDR1 reads MNHEY; CDR2 reads SVGAGI. After removal of 0 bases from V and 0 bases from J, the junction contained 5 bases not matched to a gene. The CDR3 length is 17 residues. CDR3 in amino acids: CASSYSSGAIAKNIQYF. The CDR3, as DNA: TGTGCCAGCAGTTACTCCAGCGGGGCCATAGCCAAAAACATTCAGTACTTC.

This clonotype was found many times. The chain is built from TRBV20-1 and TRBJ1-5; possible D gene TRBD1, 5 bases. V was trimmed by 2 bases and J by 5 bases, leaving 16 bases between them. Germline assignment: CDR1 DFQATT and CDR2 SNEGSKA (reference sequence). The CDR3 totals 15 residues. DNA for the CDR3: TGCAGTGCTAGACCTCCGGGACGGGTTGATCAGCCCCAGCATTTT. Translation gives CSARPPGRVDQPQHF.

This clonotype appeared many times. The genes are TRBV7-2 and TRBJ1-6; possible D gene TRBD1, 6 bases. Between the trimmed V and J ends, which lost 5 bases and 8 bases, there was a span of 13 bases. Germline V gene data show CDR1 as SGHTA and CDR2 as FQGNSA. The CDR3 contains 14 residues. CDR3: CASSQRGADSPLHF. The CDR3 DNA sequence: TGTGCCAGCAGCCAACGGGGGGCGGATTCACCCCTCCACTTT.

The chain couples TRBV7-9 to TRBJ1-3; no clear D. The length of the CDR3 is 14 residues. Between the trimmed V and J ends, which lost 5 bases and 2 bases, there was a span of 10 bases. In germline, CDR1 is SEHNR, CDR2 FQNEAQ (reference sequence). The CDR3 DNA follows: TGTGCCAGCAGCGTTACAGCCCCTGGAAACACCATATATTTT. Its protein product is CASSVTAPGNTIYF.

Many counts were recorded for this clonotype. The chain combines TRBV5-1 with TRBJ2-2; TRBD1 is a possible D gene (7 bases). Germline assignment: CDR1 SGHRS and CDR2 YFSETQ. The CDR3 contains 17 residues. V was cut by 4 bases and J by 1 base, with 17 bases left in between. In DNA form, the CDR3 reads TGCGCCAGCAGCCTTCCAGGGGGGACTCAGAACACCGGGGAGCTGTTTTTT. It is translated as CASSLPGGTQNTGELFF.

This clonotype was observed many times. This chain joins TRBV6-5 and TRBJ1-2; 8 positions agree with TRBD1. The V and J ends lost 5 bases and 4 bases, in that order; junction bases with no gene match: 6. The length of the CDR3 is 14 residues. Germline V lookup: CDR1 MNHEY, CDR2 SVGAGI. The CDR3 here is CASSNPGQGYGYTF. The CDR3 DNA sequence: TGTGCCAGCAGTAACCCTGGACAGGGCTATGGCTACACCTTC.

This clonotype has a handful of counts. V is TRBV6-6 and J is TRBJ1-1, with 12 bases identical to TRBD1. Germline assignment: CDR1 MNHNY and CDR2 SVGAGI (reference sequence). The CDR3 loop spans 15 amino acids. V lost 5 bases and J lost 6; bases outside the gene matches: 7. The CDR3 DNA reads TGTGCCAGCAGTCAACCGGGACAGGGGGCCGCTGAAGCTTTCTTT. This gives the protein CASSQPGQGAAEAFF.

This clonotype showed up just a few times. The CDR3 DNA reads TGTGCCAGCAGCTTAGATATAACAGGGGGAGGTGAAAAACTGTTTTTT. Residues: CASSLDITGGGEKLFF. V is TRBV7-8 and J is TRBJ1-4, with TRBD1 matching 8 bases. J gave up 7 bases and V 1 base, and 8 bases lay outside the gene matches. The CDR3 extends over 16 amino acids. From germline, CDR1 is SGHVS and CDR2 FQNEAQ.

This clonotype showed up just a few times. V gene TRBV6-6 combines with J gene TRBJ2-1, with D perhaps TRBD1 (6 bases). This CDR3 region has 15 residues. V lost 6 bases and J lost 3, with 15 bases in between. Germline V CDR1 and CDR2: MNHNY, SVGAGI (reference sequence). CDR3 sequence: CASSTGQTYYNEQFF. CDR3 nucleotide sequence: TGTGCCAGCAGCACCGGACAGACCTACTACAATGAGCAGTTCTTC.

The rearrangement joins TRBV18 to TRBJ2-3; no reliable D call. CDR3 length: 17 amino acids. V lost 5 bases and J 0 bases, leaving 18 bases between the germline ends. Germline V gene lookup returns CDR1 KGHSH and CDR2 LQKENI. The CDR3 DNA follows: TGTGCCAGCTCATCCTTGGGTGCGCAAATTAGCACAGATACGCAGTATTTT. This sequence encodes CASSSLGAQISTDTQYF.

In its sample, this clonotype was seen many times. The chain employs TRBV4-3 and TRBJ1-2, with TRBD1 as a possible D gene (5 bases). Germline V gene data show CDR1 as LGHNA and CDR2 as YSLEER. The CDR3 is 16 amino acids. The ends were cut back, 4 bases at V and 0 bases at J, with 15 bases in the middle. The CDR3 spells CASSRGPGLTNYGYTF. In DNA form, the CDR3 reads TGCGCCAGCAGCCGGGGCCCGGGTCTGACTAACTATGGCTACACCTTC.

This clonotype was recorded many times. The CDR3 is CASRGGGSWQPQHF. The CDR3 nucleotides read TGTGCCAGCAGAGGGGGGGGGTCGTGGCAGCCCCAGCATTTT. The chain combines TRBV6-1 with TRBJ1-5; tentative D call: TRBD1 (6 bases). CDR1 MNHNS and CDR2 SASEGT come from the germline V gene. V shed 6 bases and J shed 7 bases, with 16 bases lying between them. The CDR3 length is 14 residues.

Only a few counts were recorded for this clonotype. This chain uses TRBV20-1 with TRBJ2-3, with 8 bases identical to TRBD1. V lost 1 base, J lost 0 bases, and 6 bases stayed unmatched. Germline loops: CDR1 DFQATT, CDR2 SNEGSKA (reference sequence). The CDR3 sequence is 16 residues long. CDR3 residues: CSARAPDRGSTDTQYF. CDR3 nucleotides: TGCAGTGCTAGAGCCCCCGACAGGGGAAGCACAGATACGCAGTATTTT.

This clonotype was observed many times. This chain links TRBV7-2 with TRBJ1-3; possibly TRBD1 for D (6 bases). The CDR3 has 15 residues. Deletions cut 5 bases from V and 6 bases from J, with 17 bases between. Per germline, CDR1 SGHTA and CDR2 FQGNSA. The DNA for the CDR3 is TGTGCCAGCAGCACAGAAACAGGGAGGACAAACACCATATATTTT. Translation gives CASSTETGRTNTIYF.

This clonotype was observed at least ten times. This sequence joins TRBV6-5 and TRBJ2-3; D tentatively reads TRBD1 or TRBD2 (5 bases each). The CDR3 is made up of 14 amino acids. Trimming took off 3 bases at V and 4 bases at J, with 11 bases between the two ends. CDR1 and CDR2 from the germline V gene are MNHEY and SVGAGI. The CDR3 here is CASSYRVGADTQYF. As DNA, the CDR3 is TGTGCCAGCAGTTATCGGGTGGGGGCAGATACGCAGTATTTT.

This clonotype showed up many times. This chain joins TRBV7-2 and TRBJ2-1, with unresolved D. Trimming cost V 1 base and J 7 bases, with 14 bases left between them. The CDR3 consists of 15 residues. The germline V gene encodes CDR1 SGHTA and CDR2 FQGNSA. CDR3 in amino acids: CASSLEGTILNEQFF. DNA for the CDR3: TGTGCCAGCAGCTTAGAAGGTACTATTCTAAATGAGCAGTTCTTC.

This chain links TRBV15 with TRBJ1-5; the D is unclear. Trimming stripped 2 bases from V and 1 base from J, with 3 bases between. Germline CDR1 reads LNHNV; CDR2 reads YYDKDF (reference sequence). This CDR3 has 13 amino acids. The CDR3 region is CATSRQSNQPQHF. The CDR3 DNA is TGTGCCACCAGCAGACAAAGCAATCAGCCCCAGCATTTT.

This clonotype was found many times. V gene TRBV12-3 or TRBV12-4 combines with J gene TRBJ2-7; TRBD1 agrees at 7 bases. V lost 6 bases, J lost 2 bases, and 7 bases stayed unmatched. This CDR3 contains 14 residues. The CDR3 DNA reads TGTGCCAGCAGACCCCGGGACAGTCCCTACGAGCAGTACTTC. Encoded protein: CASRPRDSPYEQYF.

This clonotype was seen repeatedly, ten times or more. The chain's CDR3 is CASSVAEQETQYF. The CDR3 DNA follows: TGTGCCAGCAGCGTAGCGGAACAAGAGACCCAGTACTTC. The rearrangement links TRBV9 to TRBJ2-5; no firm D call. The germline V gene encodes CDR1 SGDLS and CDR2 YYNGEE. The length of the CDR3 is 13 residues. V lost 0 bases to trimming and J lost 2 bases, with 5 bases between them. The full variable domain, in which reference TRBV9 and TRBJ2-5 provide the parts outside the CDR3, is DSGVTQTPKHLITATGQRVTLRCSPRSGDLSVYWYQQSLDQGLQFLIQYYNGEERAKGNILERFSAQQFPDLHSELNLSSLELGDSALYFCASSVAEQETQYFGPGTRLLVL.

This clonotype was observed a handful of times. Here the CDR3 DNA reads TGTGCCAGCAGCCGAGACCAGTACCAAGAGACCCAGTACTTC. Its translation: CASSRDQYQETQYF. The chain is built from TRBV7-9 and TRBJ2-5; no clear D. Germline V gives CDR1 SEHNR, CDR2 FQNEAQ (reference sequence). The CDR3 loop spans 14 amino acids. Trimming shortened V by 5 bases and J by 0 bases, and 10 bases separated the two germline ends.

This clonotype has ten or more counts. The chain links TRBV4-1 to TRBJ2-5; D ambiguous. Per germline, CDR1 MGHRA and CDR2 YSYEKL. Trimming removed 4 bases at V and 7 bases at J, with 16 bases between. The CDR3 is 14 amino acids. The CDR3 sequence: CASSLVSGFGTQYF. DNA of the CDR3: TGCGCCAGCAGCCTTGTTTCCGGGTTCGGGACCCAGTACTTC.